These 32 T cell receptor beta chains were sequenced from one sample in a study of blood T cell repertoires in COVID-19. Assay used: immunoSEQ multiplex PCR; TCRdb lists only in-frame clones, some missing. In the table there are about 200,000 clones, around 82% of which are singletons. Source material: PBMCs or T cells enriched from blood (not recorded which). These receptors all stem from an older woman with acute COVID-19.

The CDR3 region is CASSIGLRRNTIYF. CDR3 DNA: TGTGCCAGTAGTATTGGACTTCGGCGAAACACCATATATTTT. This chain joins TRBV19 and TRBJ1-3; D is unclear. In germline, CDR1 is LNHDA, CDR2 SQIVND (reference sequence). This CDR3 comprises 14 residues. Trimming took 3 bases from V and 5 from J, leaving 11 bases between them.

The chain carries TRBV5-5 and TRBJ2-2; maybe TRBD1 (5 bases). The CDR3 loop spans 13 amino acids. Trimming stripped 7 bases from V and 1 base from J, with 8 bases between. Germline CDR1 and CDR2: SGHKS and YYEKEE (reference sequence). The CDR3 region is CASRTGNTGELFF. The CDR3 coding sequence is TGTGCCAGCCGCACAGGGAACACCGGGGAGCTGTTTTTT.

The chain links TRBV28 to TRBJ2-3; tentative D call: TRBD2 (7 bases). Per the germline V gene, CDR1 is MDHEN and CDR2 is SYDVKM. CDR3 length: 14 amino acids. The ends were cut back, 10 bases at V and 3 bases at J, with 17 bases in the middle. CDR3 nucleotide sequence: TGTGCCACCATTGGGGGGGGGCCAACAGATACGCAGTATTTT. Its protein product is CATIGGGPTDTQYF.

The rearrangement uses TRBV5-1 and TRBJ2-5, with D possibly matching TRBD2 (6 bases). This CDR3 is 14 amino acids long. V lost 5 bases and J 5 bases, leaving 16 bases between the germline ends. In germline, CDR1 is SGHRS, CDR2 YFSETQ. The CDR3 DNA follows: TGCGCCAGCAGGTATTCCGGGACTGCGGAGACCCAGTACTTC. This encodes CASRYSGTAETQYF.

J is TRBJ2-2 and V is TRBV2, with TRBD2 matching over 11 bases. J lost 13 bases, V lost 6 bases, and 16 bases had no gene match. The germline V gene encodes CDR1 SNHLY and CDR2 FYNNEI. There are 16 residues in the CDR3. This CDR3 reads CASRAMTSGNSMGLFF. CDR3 nucleotide sequence: TGTGCCAGCAGGGCCATGACTAGCGGGAACTCAATGGGGCTGTTTTTT.

The chain is built from TRBV9 and TRBJ1-2; 9 nucleotides line up with TRBD1. The CDR3 is 17 amino acids. Trimming removed 4 bases from V and 6 bases from J; junction bases left unmatched: 16. CDR1 and CDR2 (germline): SGDLS, YYNGEE. The CDR3 coding sequence is TGTGCCAGCAGCCCTAGGGGTAGGGGACAGGGCTGGGATGGCTACACCTTC. Amino acid sequence: CASSPRGRGQGWDGYTF.

This clone appeared a single time. The V call is TRBV7-2, the J call TRBJ1-1; D call uncertain. CDR3 length: 14 residues. V was trimmed by 5 bases and J by 0 bases, leaving 10 bases between them. Germline V gene lookup returns CDR1 SGHTA and CDR2 FQGNSA. CDR3 DNA: TGTGCCAGCAGCATTACAGAAATGAACACTGAAGCTTTCTTT. It translates to CASSITEMNTEAFF.

The chain recombines TRBV6-5 with TRBJ2-7; 11 bases map to TRBD1. Germline CDR1 and CDR2: MNHEY and SVGAGI. This CDR3 is built from 14 residues. Unmatched junction bases numbered 8, after V lost 6 bases and J lost 7 bases. The CDR3 is CASSRGTGGAEQYF. CDR3 sequence (DNA): TGTGCCAGCAGCCGAGGGACAGGGGGAGCGGAGCAGTACTTC.

The rearrangement links TRBV28 to TRBJ2-7; TRBD1 agrees at 10 bases. Losses at the gene ends were 4 bases for V and 1 base for J; bases not matched to a gene: 4. This CDR3 is 15 amino acids long. CDR1 and CDR2 from the germline V gene are MDHEN and SYDVKM. CDR3 region: CASSSGGQGSYEQYV. The CDR3, as DNA: TGTGCCAGCAGTTCTGGGGGACAGGGGTCCTACGAGCAGTACGTC.

The V gene is TRBV6-5, the J gene TRBJ1-1; D not certain. CDR1 is MNHEY and CDR2 is SVGAGI in the germline V gene. V dropped 6 bases and J dropped 6 bases, with 11 bases sitting between them. CDR3 length equals 12 residues. CDR3 residues: CASSERTSEAFF. CDR3 nucleotide sequence: TGTGCCAGCAGCGAGAGGACTTCTGAAGCTTTCTTT.

This clone was seen repeatedly, ten times or more. V is TRBV7-9 and J is TRBJ1-1, with D perhaps TRBD1 (5 bases). The germline gives CDR1 SEHNR, CDR2 FQNEAQ (reference sequence). The CDR3 has 14 amino acids. V lost 5 bases and J lost 1, with 11 bases in between. This CDR3 reads CASSPQGSNTEAFF. CDR3 in DNA: TGTGCCAGCAGCCCGCAGGGCTCGAACACTGAAGCTTTCTTT.

The rearrangement links TRBV5-1 to TRBJ2-7, with 8 bases fitting TRBD1. This CDR3 has 14 residues. Germline V CDR1 and CDR2: SGHRS, YFSETQ. With 5 bases clipped from V and 3 bases from J, the junction kept 7 bases outside the gene matches. The CDR3 coding sequence is TGCGCCAGCAGGATGACAGGGGCCCACTACGAGCAGTACTTC. This codes for CASRMTGAHYEQYF.

This clone was counted once. The chain links TRBV2 to TRBJ1-1, with D maybe TRBD1 (5 bases). CDR3 length: 15 amino acids. Germline-derived CDR1 and CDR2 are SNHLY and FYNNEI. V lost 5 bases and J lost 1, with 14 bases in between. CDR3 DNA sequence: TGTGCCAGCAGTCCCCAAGGGGCAAGGAACACTGAAGCTTTCTTT. This codes for CASSPQGARNTEAFF.

J is TRBJ2-2 and V is TRBV10-3; 9 nucleotides align to TRBD1. V gave up 10 bases and J gave up 0 bases; unmatched junction bases: 3. The CDR3 is 14 residues long. The V gene's germline CDR1 is ENHRY and CDR2 SYGVKD. DNA of the CDR3: TGTGCCACTCGGACAGGGGCGAACACCGGGGAGCTGTTTTTT. Protein product: CATRTGANTGELFF.

The table lists this clone with a few counts. The chain combines TRBV19 with TRBJ2-1; 9 bases align to TRBD2. The V gene end was trimmed by 5 bases and the J gene end by 13 bases; junction bases not matched to a gene: 12. The germline V gene has CDR1 LNHDA and CDR2 SQIVND (reference sequence). The CDR3 contains 14 residues. CDR3 region: CASSPRSSGSVQFF. CDR3 in DNA: TGTGCCAGTAGTCCCCGGAGTAGCGGGAGTGTTCAGTTCTTC. The variable domain in full, completed from reference TRBV19 and TRBJ2-1, reads DGGITQSPKYLFRKEGQNVTLSCEQNLNHDAMYWYRQDPGQGLRLIYYSQIVNDFQKGDIAEGYSVSREKKESFPLTVTSAQKNPTAFYLCASSPRSSGSVQFFGPGTRLTVL.

The gene calls are TRBV27 and TRBJ1-1, with D possibly TRBD1 on 5 matching bases. V shed 4 bases and J shed 4 bases, with 10 bases lying between them. The CDR3 sequence is 13 residues long. Germline-derived CDR1 and CDR2 are MNHEY and SMNVEV (reference sequence). CDR3 sequence (DNA): TGTGCCAGCAGTTATCAGGGTATCACTGAAGCTTTCTTT. Amino acids: CASSYQGITEAFF.

This clone was counted only a few times. This rearrangement joins TRBV7-8 to TRBJ2-2; 13 bases match TRBD2. V lost 6 bases and J lost 7; bases outside the gene matches: 11. CDR3 size: 17 residues. Germline V gives CDR1 SGHVS, CDR2 FQNEAQ. CDR3 residues: CASRDGTSGKTVGELFF. The CDR3 DNA sequence: TGTGCCAGCAGGGACGGGACTAGCGGGAAAACGGTCGGGGAGCTGTTTTTT.

This rearrangement joins TRBV4-3 to TRBJ2-2; perhaps TRBD2 as D (5 bases). V lost 4 bases to trimming and J lost 6 bases, with 12 bases between them. In germline, CDR1 is LGHNA, CDR2 YSLEER. This CDR3 region has 14 residues. CDR3 protein: CASSRGLDSGELFF. The CDR3 bases are TGCGCCAGCAGCCGCGGGCTCGATTCCGGGGAGCTGTTTTTT.

This chain uses TRBV3-1 (or the pseudogene TRBV3-2) with TRBJ2-1; D perhaps matches TRBD2 (6 bases). The CDR3 totals 14 residues. Trimming took off 3 bases at V and 9 bases at J, with 15 bases between the two ends. The germline V gene has CDR1 LGHDT and CDR2 YNNKEL (reference sequence). CDR3: CASSHGLSLGEQFF. The CDR3 DNA sequence: TGTGCCAGCAGCCATGGACTATCTTTGGGTGAGCAGTTCTTC.

The V call is TRBV6-6, the J call TRBJ1-1; D perhaps matches TRBD1 (5 bases). Germline lookup yields CDR1 MNHNY and CDR2 SVGAGI (reference sequence). Trimming stripped 2 bases from V and 0 bases from J, with 7 bases between. This CDR3 has 14 residues. CDR3 in DNA: TGTGCCAGCAGTTACCGGGACTTGAACACTGAAGCTTTCTTT. Amino acids: CASSYRDLNTEAFF.

This clone was seen only a few times. The chain combines TRBV10-2 with TRBJ2-1, with 12 bases aligning to TRBD1. Germline V gives CDR1 WSHSY, CDR2 SAAADI. CDR3 length equals 15 residues. The V segment lost 6 bases and the J segment 7 bases; nucleotides outside the gene matches: 7. This CDR3 is CASSGGTGGRNEQFF. DNA for the CDR3: TGCGCCAGCAGCGGGGGGACAGGGGGCAGGAATGAGCAGTTCTTC.

This chain connects TRBV10-2 to TRBJ1-2; weak D call: TRBD1 (5 bases). Germline V CDR1 and CDR2: WSHSY, SAAADI. There are 13 residues in the CDR3. V lost 4 bases and J 2 bases, leaving 8 bases between the germline ends. CDR3 protein: CASSARVNYGYTF. CDR3 sequence (DNA): TGCGCCAGCAGTGCCAGGGTGAACTATGGCTACACCTTC.

The V and J genes are TRBV29-1 and TRBJ2-3, with unresolved D. Germline V gene lookup returns CDR1 SQVTM and CDR2 ANQGSEA. This CDR3 region has 12 residues. The V and J ends lost 2 bases and 5 bases respectively, with 8 bases between them. CDR3 DNA: TGCAGCGTTGAATCCTCAGGAGATACGCAGTATTTT. It codes for CSVESSGDTQYF.

This rearrangement joins TRBV24-1 to TRBJ2-1; 10 positions match TRBD2. Trimming at V came to 4 bases and at J to 4 bases, leaving 6 bases not matched to a gene. This CDR3 has 16 amino acids. Germline V gives CDR1 KGHDR, CDR2 SFDVKD. Here the CDR3 reads CATSDPGLAEYNEQFF. CDR3 coding DNA: TGTGCCACCAGTGACCCCGGACTAGCGGAGTACAATGAGCAGTTCTTC.

V usage is TRBV21-1 and J usage is TRBJ1-5. TRBV21-1 is marked as a pseudogene. This CDR3 spans 14 amino acids. The CDR3 reads CASSKEEGNQPQHF. The CDR3 DNA reads TGTGCCAGCAGCAAAGAGGAGGGCAATCAGCCCCAGCATTTT.

The chain carries TRBV4-3 and TRBJ1-4; D is perhaps TRBD1 (6 bases). The CDR3 contains 17 residues. The germline V and J ends were trimmed by 0 bases and 0 bases, with 11 bases remaining between them. Germline-derived CDR1 and CDR2 are LGHNA and YSLEER. CDR3 bases: TGCGCCAGCAGCCAAGACCCCCCAGGGGCAACTAATGAAAAACTGTTTTTT. It yields the protein CASSQDPPGATNEKLFF.

This chain joins TRBV3-1 (or the pseudogene TRBV3-2) and TRBJ1-1, with D possibly matching TRBD1 (6 bases). The V gene lost 3 bases and the J gene lost 10 bases, with 12 bases spanning the gap. CDR1 and CDR2 (germline): LGHDT, YNNKEL (reference sequence). CDR3 length: 12 amino acids. CDR3 sequence: CASSQERGGAFF. The CDR3 DNA follows: TGTGCCAGCAGCCAGGAGAGAGGGGGAGCTTTCTTT.

The V call is TRBV7-8, the J call TRBJ2-5; D might be TRBD1 (6 bases). The CDR3 covers 14 residues. Germline V CDR1 and CDR2: SGHVS, FQNEAQ. Deletions cut 5 bases from V and 3 bases from J, with 13 bases between. The CDR3 nucleotides read TGTGCCAGCAGCCCCGGGACAAATAAAGAGACCCAGTACTTC. Amino acid sequence: CASSPGTNKETQYF.

This chain uses TRBV7-2 with TRBJ2-7; 9 bases align to TRBD2. This CDR3 is 16 amino acids long. The germline CDR1 and CDR2 sequences are SGHTA and FQGNSA. J was trimmed by 2 bases and V by 2 bases; bases with no gene match: 7. The CDR3, as DNA: TGTGCCAGCAGCTTATCGACTAGCGGTGATACCTACGAGCAGTACGTC. This sequence encodes CASSLSTSGDTYEQYV.

The J gene is TRBJ2-1, the V gene TRBV12-3 or TRBV12-4; TRBD2 might be the D (5 bases). The CDR3 totals 11 residues. The ends were cut back, 10 bases at V and 12 bases at J, with 16 bases in the middle. CDR3 sequence: CATNEGGAQFF. The CDR3 DNA reads as TGTGCCACCAACGAGGGCGGTGCGCAGTTCTTC.

The J gene is TRBJ1-2, the V gene TRBV4-1; 7 nucleotides align to TRBD1. Germline CDR1 reads MGHRA; CDR2 reads YSYEKL. This CDR3 has 15 residues. Trimming removed 0 bases from V and 4 bases from J; junction bases left unmatched: 5. The chain's CDR3 is CASSQEDRVAYGYTF. CDR3 in DNA: TGCGCCAGCAGCCAAGAAGACAGGGTTGCCTATGGCTACACCTTC.

This chain uses TRBV6-5 with TRBJ2-7, with D perhaps matching TRBD2 (6 bases). The CDR3 spans 15 residues. CDR1 is MNHEY, CDR2 SVGAGI, per germline. Trimming cost V 5 bases and J 0 bases, with 14 bases left between them. Written as DNA, the CDR3 is TGTGCCAGCAGTAGACTGGCGGGAATCTCCTACGAGCAGTACTTC. Translating it yields CASSRLAGISYEQYF.